This TCR beta chain stems from a study of blood T cell repertoires in COVID-19. As for the study in general: T cells, B-cell-depleted T cells, or PBMCs provided the cDNA or gDNA that served as material.

Per the original data handling: By means of reference gene primer amplification, nucleated cell counts were estimated. The method was immunoSEQ multiplex PCR; TCRdb's version includes in-frame clones alone and lacks a portion of them. V, J and clone size were drawn from that table, and D and trimming were deduced from the DNA. This sample has over 200,000 clones, with 70% to 90% found just once. Germline CDR1 and CDR2: LNHDA and SQIVND (reference sequence). The CDR3 totals 15 residues. V lost 7 bases and J 10 bases, leaving 23 bases between the germline ends. Sequencing used peripheral blood. The rearrangement uses TRBV19 and TRBJ2-1; perhaps TRBD1 as D (6 bases). The receptor was isolated from a man aged 25-40 years with COVID-19, enrolled during active disease. The CDR3 coding sequence is TGTGCCAGTAAGGAAACAGGGTTCCTTGCCTTGGAGCAGTTCTTC. Its translation: CASKETGFLALEQFF.